A selection of T cell receptor beta chains follows, all from one sample in a study of post-analysis software for immune sequencing data. One entry per CDR3 protein results from TCRdb running MiXCR on the PCR reads. The repertoire holds 750,000 to 900,000 distinct CDR3 sequences, with approximately 44% as singletons. Sequenced: blood. The receptors stem from a girl between 5 and 17 years old with multiple sclerosis. CDR3s leave out the opening cysteine and the closing phenylalanine or tryptophan. Only some rows state a clone size, as once, few, many or a class for expanded clones.

NA	TRBV20-1	NA	GAHRDSNTYEQY
NA	TRBV6-6	TRBJ1-2	ASRAEANYGYT
NA	TRBV2	TRBJ2-1	ASRAEGGSNEQF
many	TRBV18	TRBJ2-5	ASSPEETQY
NA	TRBV6-6	TRBJ2-4	ASSQQRQTMY
NA	TRBV29-1	TRBJ2-3	SVGWEEDAGRRTDTQY
few	TRBV7-2	TRBJ2-3	ASSSVSRPQY
NA	TRBV28	TRBJ1-1	ASSPTVPFMNTEAF
NA	TRBV12-3/TRBV12-4	TRBJ2-7	ASSLAPGARAEQY
few	TRBV7-2	TRBJ2-4	ASSPREDEQY
NA	TRBV6-2/TRBV6-3	TRBJ1-5	ASSYDTGPSNQPQH
few	TRBV7-3	TRBJ2-3	ASSSWGGPTDTQY
NA	TRBV6-1	TRBJ2-1	ASLLSYNEQF
NA	TRBV6-6	NA	ASSHPGQIYEQY
few	TRBV4-2	TRBJ2-7	ASSLLIAGGSYEQY
once	TRBV7-9	TRBJ1-4	ASSAQGATNEKLF
few	TRBV10-2	TRBJ2-7	ASRGGRSEQY
NA	TRBV12-3/TRBV12-4	TRBJ2-5	ASSFRLAGIQETQY
NA	TRBV7-2	TRBJ1-1	ASSPPGRLNTEAF
NA	TRBV4-3	TRBJ2-7	ASSQEYRDYEQY
few	TRBV7-2	TRBJ2-5	ASSLGRHQETQY
NA	TRBV12-3/TRBV12-4	TRBJ1-2	ASSLQGTGVNYGYT
NA	TRBV7-2	TRBJ1-2	ASSLDHTNYGYT
few	TRBV7-3	TRBJ2-5	ASSSRGRGDREETQY
NA	TRBV7-9	TRBJ1-1	ASSFGRAIPNTEAF
few	TRBV20-1	TRBJ2-1	SAYYPSRLADSYNEQF
few	TRBV15	NA	ATSREGLAGGPEHEQY
NA	TRBV7-2	TRBJ2-7	ASSQPASGAYEQY
NA	TRBV5-1	TRBJ2-3	ASSPRDNVGDTQY
NA	TRBV10-2	TRBJ2-7	ASSESSGSSYEQY
few	TRBV9	TRBJ2-1	ASSPRQNNEQF
few	TRBV29-1	TRBJ2-3	SVPTSGYTDTQY
many	TRBV24-1	TRBJ2-5	ATSDRANQETQY
NA	TRBV20-1	TRBJ2-1	SARGTYNEQF
once	TRBV5-5	TRBJ2-1	ASSLGLIEF
NA	TRBV29-1	TRBJ2-7	SVLQGPYEQY
NA	TRBV6-6	NA	ASSYMLAGFHEQY
NA	TRBV27	TRBJ2-3	ASSSSSSRTDTQY
NA	TRBV4-3	TRBJ2-2	ASSQGPSAGELF
once	TRBV27	TRBJ1-5	ASSLRGQGAHNWSQPQH